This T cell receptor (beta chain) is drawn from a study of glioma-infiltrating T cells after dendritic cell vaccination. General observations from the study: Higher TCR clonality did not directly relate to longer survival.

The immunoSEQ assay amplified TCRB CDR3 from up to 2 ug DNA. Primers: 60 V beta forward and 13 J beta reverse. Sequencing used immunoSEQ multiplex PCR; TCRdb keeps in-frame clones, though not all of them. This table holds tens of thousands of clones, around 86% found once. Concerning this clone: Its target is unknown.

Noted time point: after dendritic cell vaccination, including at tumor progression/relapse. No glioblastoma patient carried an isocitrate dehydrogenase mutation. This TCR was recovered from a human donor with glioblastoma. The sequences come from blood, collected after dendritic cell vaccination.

The CDR3 spells CASGRQGQGLAYEQYF. Here the CDR3 DNA reads TGTGCCAGCGGCCGACAGGGGCAGGGTTTGGCCTACGAGCAGTACTTC. This chain connects TRBV7-2 to TRBJ2-7, with 8 bases identical to TRBD1. V shed 8 bases and J 2 bases; nucleotides not matched to a gene: 14. Germline-derived CDR1 and CDR2 are SGHTA and FQGNSA. The CDR3 contains 16 residues.